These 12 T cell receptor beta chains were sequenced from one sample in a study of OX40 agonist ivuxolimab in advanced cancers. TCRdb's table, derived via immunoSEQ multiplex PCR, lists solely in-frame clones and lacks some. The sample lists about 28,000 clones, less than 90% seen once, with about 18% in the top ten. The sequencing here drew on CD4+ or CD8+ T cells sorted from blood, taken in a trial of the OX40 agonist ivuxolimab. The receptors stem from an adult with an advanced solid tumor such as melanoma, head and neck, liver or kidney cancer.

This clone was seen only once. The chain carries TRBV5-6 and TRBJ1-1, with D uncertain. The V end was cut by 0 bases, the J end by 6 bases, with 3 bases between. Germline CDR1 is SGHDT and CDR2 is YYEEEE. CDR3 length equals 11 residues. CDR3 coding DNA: TGTGCCAGCAGCTTGGCCGCTGAAGCTTTCTTT. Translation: CASSLAAEAFF.

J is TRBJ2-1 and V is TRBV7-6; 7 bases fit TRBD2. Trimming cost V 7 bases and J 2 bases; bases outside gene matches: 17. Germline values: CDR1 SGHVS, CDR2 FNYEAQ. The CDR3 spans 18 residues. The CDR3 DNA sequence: TGTGCCAGCACTCTCTCCAGCGGGGCGCCCGGGACCTACAATGAGCAGTTCTTC. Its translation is CASTLSSGAPGTYNEQFF.

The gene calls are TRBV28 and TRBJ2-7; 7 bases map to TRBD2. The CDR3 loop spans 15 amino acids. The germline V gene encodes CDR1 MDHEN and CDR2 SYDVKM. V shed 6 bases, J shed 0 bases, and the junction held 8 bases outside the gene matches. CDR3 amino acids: CASSPWRENSYEQYF. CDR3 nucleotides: TGTGCCAGCAGCCCTTGGCGGGAGAACTCCTACGAGCAGTACTTC.

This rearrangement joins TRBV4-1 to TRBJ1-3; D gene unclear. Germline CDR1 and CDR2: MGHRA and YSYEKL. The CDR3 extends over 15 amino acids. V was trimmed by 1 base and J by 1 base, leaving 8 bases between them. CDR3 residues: CASSQAPLSGNTIYF. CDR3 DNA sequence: TGCGCCAGCAGCCAAGCCCCCCTGTCTGGAAACACCATATATTTT.

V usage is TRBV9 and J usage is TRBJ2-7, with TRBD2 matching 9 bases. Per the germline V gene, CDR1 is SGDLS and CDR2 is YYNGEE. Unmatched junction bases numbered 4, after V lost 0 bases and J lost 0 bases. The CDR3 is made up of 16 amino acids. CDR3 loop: CASSVGGGGASYEQYF. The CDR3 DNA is TGTGCCAGCAGCGTAGGGGGCGGGGGGGCCTCCTACGAGCAGTACTTC.

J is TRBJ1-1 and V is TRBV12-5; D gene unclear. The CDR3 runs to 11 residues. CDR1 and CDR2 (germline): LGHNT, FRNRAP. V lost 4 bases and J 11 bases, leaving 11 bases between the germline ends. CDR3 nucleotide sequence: TGTGCTAGTGGTTGGGTCGGTTATGCTTTCTTT. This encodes CASGWVGYAFF. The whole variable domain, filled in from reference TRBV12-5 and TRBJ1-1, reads DARVTQTPRHKVTEMGQEVTMRCQPILGHNTVFWYRQTMMQGLELLAYFRNRAPLDDSGMPKDRFSAEMPDATLATLKIQPSEPRDSAVYFCASGWVGYAFFGQGTRLTVV.

CDR3 residues: CSVITTAYEQYF. The CDR3 DNA reads as TGCAGCGTTATTACGACAGCCTACGAGCAGTACTTC. This chain connects TRBV29-1 to TRBJ2-7, with a weak D call TRBD1 (5 bases). The CDR3 has 12 amino acids. Trimming removed 5 bases at V and 2 bases at J, with 10 bases between. Germline assignment: CDR1 SQVTM and CDR2 ANQGSEA.

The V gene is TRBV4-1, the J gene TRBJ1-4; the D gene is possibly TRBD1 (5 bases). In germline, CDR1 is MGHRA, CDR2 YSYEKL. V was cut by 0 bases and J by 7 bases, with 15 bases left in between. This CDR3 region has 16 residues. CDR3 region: CASSQDHGGGSEKLFF. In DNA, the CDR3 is TGCGCCAGCAGCCAAGACCATGGGGGTGGAAGTGAAAAACTGTTTTTT.

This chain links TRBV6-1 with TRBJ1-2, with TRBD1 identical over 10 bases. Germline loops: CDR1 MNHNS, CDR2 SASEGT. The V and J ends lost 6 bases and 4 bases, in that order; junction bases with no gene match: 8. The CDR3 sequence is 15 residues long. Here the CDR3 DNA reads TGTGCCAGCAGCTCCGGGACAGGGGTACTCTATGGCTACACCTTC. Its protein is CASSSGTGVLYGYTF.

The CDR3 DNA is TGTGCCAGCACCTGGGGTGACAGGTACCCCTACGAGCAGTACTTC. Protein sequence: CASTWGDRYPYEQYF. The chain joins TRBV11-2 to TRBJ2-7, with D tentatively TRBD1 (6 bases). CDR1 is SGHAT and CDR2 is FQNNGV in the germline V gene. The CDR3 runs 15 residues. V lost 7 bases to trimming and J lost 2 bases, with 18 bases between them.

This CDR3 reads CASTPAAGDSYNEQFF. CDR3 sequence (DNA): TGTGCCAGCACCCCAGCAGCGGGAGACTCCTACAATGAGCAGTTCTTC. This chain links TRBV27 with TRBJ2-1; TRBD2 matches 8 bases. J was trimmed by 0 bases and V by 7 bases; bases with no gene match: 8. The CDR3 is 16 amino acids. Germline V CDR1 and CDR2: MNHEY, SMNVEV (reference sequence).

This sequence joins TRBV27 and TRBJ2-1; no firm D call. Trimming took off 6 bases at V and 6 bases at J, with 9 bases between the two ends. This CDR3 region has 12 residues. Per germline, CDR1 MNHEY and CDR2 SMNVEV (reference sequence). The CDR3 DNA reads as TGTGCCAGCAGCCAAGGGCCCAATGAGCAGTTCTTC. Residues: CASSQGPNEQFF.